The sequence of this T cell receptor beta chain was determined in a study of T cell responses to AZD1222 COVID-19 vaccine. TCRdb's copy holds only in-frame clones and misses some; the assay was immunoSEQ multiplex PCR. The sample contains 95,000 to 100,000 clones, about 88% of which appear only once. Germline-derived CDR1 and CDR2 are WNHNN and SYGVQD (reference sequence). This CDR3 region has 13 residues. The V and J ends lost 5 bases and 4 bases respectively, with 6 bases between them. This clone was observed a single time. The material was peripheral blood, obtained on day 0 of AZD1222 vaccination. The source is an adult in good health. This sequence joins TRBV10-1 and TRBJ1-6, with a weak D call TRBD1 (6 bases). CDR3 amino acids: CASSTGYNSPLHF. The CDR3 DNA is TGCGCCAGCAGTACAGGGTATAATTCACCCCTCCACTTT.